This TCR beta chain was captured by sequencing in a study of post-analysis software for immune sequencing data. This clonotype turned up a few times. The antigen remains unidentified. With 5 bases clipped from V and 8 bases from J, the junction kept 11 bases outside the gene matches. The length of the CDR3 is 15 residues. Prepared TCR beta cDNA libraries contained unique molecular identifiers. Each CDR3 protein is one row after TCRdb ran MiXCR on the PCR reads. The sample consists of fewer than 850,000 distinct CDR3 sequences, about 45% of them appearing once. Broader study findings: Higher frequency in patients than in controls was seen for a handful of TRBV segments, with TRBV5-6, TRBV5-1 and TRBV20-1 among them. Strong co-clustering by F measure was evident for samples that had been prepared in the same batch. There was significantly lower normalized Chao1 diversity in multiple sclerosis patients than in controls.

This receptor was identified in a girl under 18 with multiple sclerosis. This chain joins TRBV12-3 or TRBV12-4 and TRBJ1-4; 7 bases match TRBD1. Sequencing used blood. CDR3 sequence (DNA): TGTGCCAGCAGTCCGCGGACAGGAGAAGAAGAAAAACTGTTTTTT. It codes for CASSPRTGEEEKLFF.